This TCR beta chain was documented in a study of blood T cell repertoires in COVID-19. Study at large: PBMCs, B-cell-depleted T cells, or T cells were the source of the cDNA or gDNA that made up the material.

Original processing methods: Amplified reference gene primers provided the basis for estimating nucleated cell counts. The protocol was immunoSEQ multiplex PCR, while the TCRdb copy is restricted to in-frame clones and leaves out a portion. That table is the source of V, J and clone size, and D and trimming were worked out from the DNA. This repertoire shows some 260,000 clones, about 91% found once; its top ten account for roughly 6.7%. From germline, CDR1 is KGHSH and CDR2 LQKENI. V was pared by 5 bases and J by 6 bases, with 17 bases of the junction left unmatched. The CDR3 has 17 residues. The Seattle patients, enrolled during active infection, were followed longitudinally.

Sequencing was carried out using peripheral blood. This chain connects TRBV18 to TRBJ1-2, with TRBD1 matching over 8 bases. This receptor was taken from a woman in her twenties or thirties with COVID-19, enrolled during active disease. The CDR3 DNA reads as TGTGCCAGCTCAGCGACCGGGACAGGATCCGTGGAGGATGGCTACACCTTC. Its protein product is CASSATGTGSVEDGYTF.